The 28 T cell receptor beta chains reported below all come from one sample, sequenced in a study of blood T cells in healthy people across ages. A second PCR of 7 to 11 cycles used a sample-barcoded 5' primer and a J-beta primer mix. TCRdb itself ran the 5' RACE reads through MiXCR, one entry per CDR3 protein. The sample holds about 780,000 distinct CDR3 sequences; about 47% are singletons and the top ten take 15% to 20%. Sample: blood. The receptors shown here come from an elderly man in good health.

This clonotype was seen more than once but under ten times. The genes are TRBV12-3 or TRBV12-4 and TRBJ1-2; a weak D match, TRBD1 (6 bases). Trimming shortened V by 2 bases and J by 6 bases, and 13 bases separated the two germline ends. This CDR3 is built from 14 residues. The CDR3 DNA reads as TGTGCCAGCAGTTTATACAGGGTGTCGAATGGCTACACCTTC. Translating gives CASSLYRVSNGYTF.

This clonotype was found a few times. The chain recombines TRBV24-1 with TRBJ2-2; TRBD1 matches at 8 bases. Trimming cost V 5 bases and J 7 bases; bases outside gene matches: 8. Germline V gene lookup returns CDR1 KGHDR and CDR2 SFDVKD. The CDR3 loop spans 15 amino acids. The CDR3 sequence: CATSARTGFVGELFF. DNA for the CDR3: TGTGCCACCAGTGCCCGGACAGGGTTCGTCGGGGAGCTGTTTTTT.

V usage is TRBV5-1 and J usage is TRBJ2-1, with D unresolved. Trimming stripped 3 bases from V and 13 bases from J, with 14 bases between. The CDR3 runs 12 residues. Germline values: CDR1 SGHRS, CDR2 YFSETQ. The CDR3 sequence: CASSSSQETQFF. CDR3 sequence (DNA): TGCGCCAGCAGCTCCAGTCAAGAGACCCAGTTCTTC.

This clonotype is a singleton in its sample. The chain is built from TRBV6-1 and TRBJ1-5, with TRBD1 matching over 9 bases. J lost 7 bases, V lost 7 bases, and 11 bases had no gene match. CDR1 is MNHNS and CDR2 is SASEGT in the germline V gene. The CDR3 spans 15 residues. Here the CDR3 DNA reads TGTGCCAGCACCCCCGAACAGGGGGCATACCAGCCCCAGCATTTT. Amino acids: CASTPEQGAYQPQHF.

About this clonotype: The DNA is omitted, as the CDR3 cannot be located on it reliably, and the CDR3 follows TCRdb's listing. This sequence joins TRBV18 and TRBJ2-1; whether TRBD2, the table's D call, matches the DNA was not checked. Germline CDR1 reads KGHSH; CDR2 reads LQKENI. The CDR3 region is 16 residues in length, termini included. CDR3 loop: CASSPPVAGGSNERFF.

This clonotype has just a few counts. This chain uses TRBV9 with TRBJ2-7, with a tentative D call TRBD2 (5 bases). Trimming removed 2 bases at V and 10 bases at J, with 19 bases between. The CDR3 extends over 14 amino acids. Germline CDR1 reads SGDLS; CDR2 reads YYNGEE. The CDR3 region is CASSVTSGQATQYF. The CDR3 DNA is TGTGCCAGCAGCGTCACGAGCGGCCAAGCAACCCAGTACTTC. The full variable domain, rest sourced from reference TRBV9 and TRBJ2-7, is DSGVTQTPKHLITATGQRVTLRCSPRSGDLSVYWYQQSLDQGLQFLIQYYNGEERAKGNILERFSAQQFPDLHSELNLSSLELGDSALYFCASSVTSGQATQYFGPGTRLTVT.

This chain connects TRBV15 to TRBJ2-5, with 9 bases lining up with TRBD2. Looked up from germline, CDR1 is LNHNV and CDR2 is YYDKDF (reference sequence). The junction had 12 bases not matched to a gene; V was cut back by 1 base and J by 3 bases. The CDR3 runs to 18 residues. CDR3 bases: TGTGCCACCAGCAGAGCCGTACCCGGACTAGCGAGTAAAGAGACCCAGTACTTC. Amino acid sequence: CATSRAVPGLASKETQYF. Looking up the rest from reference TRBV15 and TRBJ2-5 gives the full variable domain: DAMVIQNPRYQVTQFGKPVTLSCSQTLNHNVMYWYQQKSSQAPKLLFHYYDKDFNNEADTPDNFQSRRPNTSFCFLDIRSPGLGDTAMYLCATSRAVPGLASKETQYFGPGTRLLVL.

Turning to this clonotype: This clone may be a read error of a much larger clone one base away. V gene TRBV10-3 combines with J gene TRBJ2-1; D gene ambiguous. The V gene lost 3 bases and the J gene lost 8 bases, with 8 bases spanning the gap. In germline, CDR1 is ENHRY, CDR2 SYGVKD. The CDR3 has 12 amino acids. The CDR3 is CAISESGDEQFF. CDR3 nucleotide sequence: TGTGCCATCAGTGAATCTGGGGATGAGCAGTTCTTC.

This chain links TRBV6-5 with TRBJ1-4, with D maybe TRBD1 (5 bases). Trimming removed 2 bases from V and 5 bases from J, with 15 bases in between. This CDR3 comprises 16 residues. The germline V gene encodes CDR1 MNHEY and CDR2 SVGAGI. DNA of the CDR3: TGTGCCAGCAGTTACAGCACGCAGGGTGCAAATGAAAAACTGTTTTTT. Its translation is CASSYSTQGANEKLFF.

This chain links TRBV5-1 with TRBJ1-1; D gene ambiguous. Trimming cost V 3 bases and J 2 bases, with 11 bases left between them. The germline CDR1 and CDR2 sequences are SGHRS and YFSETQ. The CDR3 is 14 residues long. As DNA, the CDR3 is TGCGCCAGCAGCTGGGTTGGGGATAACACTGAAGCTTTCTTT. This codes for CASSWVGDNTEAFF.

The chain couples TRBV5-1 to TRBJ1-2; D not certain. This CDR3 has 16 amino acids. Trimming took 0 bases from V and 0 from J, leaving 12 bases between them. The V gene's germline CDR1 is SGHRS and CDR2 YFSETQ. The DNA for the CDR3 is TGCGCCAGCAGCTTGGGCAGCGGATCAGCTAACTATGGCTACACCTTC. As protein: CASSLGSGSANYGYTF.

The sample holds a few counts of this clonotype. CDR3 DNA sequence: TGTGCCAGCAGCCGCGGGGCTGCCGGGGAGCTGTTTTTT. Translating it yields CASSRGAAGELFF. The chain joins TRBV7-3 to TRBJ2-2, with D maybe TRBD2 (6 bases). Trimming took off 5 bases at V and 6 bases at J, with 10 bases between the two ends. The CDR3 sequence is 13 residues long. The V gene's germline CDR1 is SGHTA and CDR2 FQGTGA.

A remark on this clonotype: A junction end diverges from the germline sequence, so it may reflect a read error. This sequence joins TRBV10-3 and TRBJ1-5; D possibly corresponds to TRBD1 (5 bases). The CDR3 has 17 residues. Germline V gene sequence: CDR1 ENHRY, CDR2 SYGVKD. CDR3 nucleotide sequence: TGTGCCATCAGTGAGTCGAATCAGGGTTATGACAATCGGCCCCAGCATTTT. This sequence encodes CAISESNQGYDNRPQHF.

The CDR3 here is CASSPPIDRLRRETQYF. The CDR3 DNA follows: TGTGCCAGCAGTCCACCCATCGATCGGTTAAGAAGGGAGACCCAGTACTTC. The chain recombines TRBV6-2 or TRBV6-3 with TRBJ2-5; D gene unclear. With 5 bases removed from V and 5 bases from J, the gap between germline ends came to 24 bases. The CDR3 covers 17 residues. The germline CDR1 and CDR2 sequences are MNHEY and SVGEGT.

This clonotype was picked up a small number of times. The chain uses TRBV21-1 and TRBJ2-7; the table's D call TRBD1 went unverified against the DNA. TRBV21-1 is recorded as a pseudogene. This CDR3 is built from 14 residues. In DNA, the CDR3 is TGTGCCAGCAGCAAAGTGGACAGGGACCACGAGCAGTACTTC. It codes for CASSKVDRDHEQYF.

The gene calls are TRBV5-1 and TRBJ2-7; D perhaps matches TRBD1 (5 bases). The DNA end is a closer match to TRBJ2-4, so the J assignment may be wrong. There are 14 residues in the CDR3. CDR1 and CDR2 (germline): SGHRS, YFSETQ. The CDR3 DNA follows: TGCGCCAGCAGCTTGGAAGGGGTCCAAAACATTCAGTACTTC. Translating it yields CASSLEGVQNIQYF.

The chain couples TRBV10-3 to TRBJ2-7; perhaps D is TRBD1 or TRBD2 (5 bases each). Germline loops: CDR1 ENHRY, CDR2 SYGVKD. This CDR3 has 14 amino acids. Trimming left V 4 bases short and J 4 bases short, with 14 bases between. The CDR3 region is CAISGGEPNYEQYF. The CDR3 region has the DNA TGTGCCATCAGTGGAGGGGAGCCAAATTACGAGCAGTACTTC.

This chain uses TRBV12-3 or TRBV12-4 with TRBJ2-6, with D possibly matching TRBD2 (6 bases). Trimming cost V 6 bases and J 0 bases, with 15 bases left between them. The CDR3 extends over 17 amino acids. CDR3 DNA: TGTGCCAGCAGCTACTATGGGGGAGGCTCTGGGGCCAACGTCCTGACTTTC. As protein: CASSYYGGGSGANVLTF.

CDR3 region: CASTIFRSGNNEQYF. CDR3 DNA: TGTGCCAGCACCATATTTCGGAGCGGAAACAATGAGCAGTACTTC. The chain is built from TRBV12-3 or TRBV12-4 and TRBJ2-1; TRBD2 might be the D (5 bases). The DNA end favors TRBJ2-7, so the J call may be wrong. This CDR3 region has 15 residues.

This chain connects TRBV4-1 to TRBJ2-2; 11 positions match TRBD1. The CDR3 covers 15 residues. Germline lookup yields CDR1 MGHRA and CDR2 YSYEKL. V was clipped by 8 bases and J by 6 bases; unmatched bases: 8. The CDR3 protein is CASSAWTGGSGELFF. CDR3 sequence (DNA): TGCGCCAGCTCCGCTTGGACAGGGGGCTCCGGGGAGCTGTTTTTT.

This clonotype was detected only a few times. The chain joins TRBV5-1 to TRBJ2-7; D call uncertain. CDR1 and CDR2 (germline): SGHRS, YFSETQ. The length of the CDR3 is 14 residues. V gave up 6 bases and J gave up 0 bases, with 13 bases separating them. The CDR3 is CASKSGRPSYEQYF. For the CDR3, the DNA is TGCGCCAGCAAATCCGGGCGACCCTCCTACGAGCAGTACTTC.

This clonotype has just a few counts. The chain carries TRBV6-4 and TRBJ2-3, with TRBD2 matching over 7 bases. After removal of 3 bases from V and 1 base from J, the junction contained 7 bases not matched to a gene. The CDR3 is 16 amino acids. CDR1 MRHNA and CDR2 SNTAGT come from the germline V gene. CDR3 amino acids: CASSDLAEGGTDTQYF. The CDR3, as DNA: TGTGCCAGCAGTGATCTAGCGGAGGGAGGCACAGATACGCAGTATTTT.

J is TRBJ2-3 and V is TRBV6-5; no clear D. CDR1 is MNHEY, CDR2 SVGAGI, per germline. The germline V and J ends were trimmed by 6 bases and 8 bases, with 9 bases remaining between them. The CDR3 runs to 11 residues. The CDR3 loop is CASRGDFTQYF. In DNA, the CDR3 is TGTGCCAGCAGAGGTGATTTTACGCAGTATTTT.

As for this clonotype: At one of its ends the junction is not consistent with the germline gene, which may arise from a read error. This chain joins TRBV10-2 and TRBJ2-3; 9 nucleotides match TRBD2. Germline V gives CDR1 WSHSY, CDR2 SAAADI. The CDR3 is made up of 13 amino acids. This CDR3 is CASEPGLAETQYF. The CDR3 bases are TGCGCCAGTGAGCCGGGACTAGCAGAGACGCAGTATTTT.

CDR3 DNA sequence: TGTGCCAGCAGCCAAGGAGCGGGAGGGCCGAATGAGCAGTTCTTC. The encoded protein is CASSQGAGGPNEQFF. The chain is built from TRBV5-4 and TRBJ2-1, with 10 nucleotides matching TRBD2. The germline V gene has CDR1 SGHNT and CDR2 YYREEE (reference sequence). Trimming at V came to 4 bases and at J to 7 bases, leaving 8 bases not matched to a gene. This CDR3 is 15 amino acids long.

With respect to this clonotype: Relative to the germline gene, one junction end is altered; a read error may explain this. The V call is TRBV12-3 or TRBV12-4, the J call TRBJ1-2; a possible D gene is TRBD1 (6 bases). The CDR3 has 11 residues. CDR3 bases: TGTGCCAACAGTGCCAGGGGAGGCTACACCTTC. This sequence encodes CANSARGGYTF.

DNA of the CDR3: TGTGCCAGCAGCTTCATGGACGTCGCGAACACCGGGGAGCTGTTTTTT. Its protein is CASSFMDVANTGELFF. This rearrangement joins TRBV7-2 to TRBJ2-2; D not certain. This CDR3 spans 16 amino acids. Trimming removed 3 bases from V and 0 bases from J, with 11 bases in between. Germline V gene data show CDR1 as SGHTA and CDR2 as FQGNSA.

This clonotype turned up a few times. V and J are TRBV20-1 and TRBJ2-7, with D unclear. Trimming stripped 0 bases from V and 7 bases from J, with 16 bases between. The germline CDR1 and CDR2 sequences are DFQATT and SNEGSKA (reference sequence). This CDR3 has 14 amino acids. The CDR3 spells CSARDRLAYNEQYF. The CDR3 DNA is TGCAGTGCTAGAGATCGGTTAGCCTACAATGAGCAGTACTTC.